One and the same sample provided the 11 T cell receptor beta chains below, sequenced in a study of sequential checkpoint blockade in melanoma (dated by TCRdb to the late 2010s). The library was produced with the immunoSEQ multiplex PCR assay. TCRdb holds this immuneACCESS table with in-frame rearrangements only. Some clones are missing; in checked studies, unresolved V genes explain under half, and the rest has no known cause. In all, the sample holds around 13,000 clones, and over 60% of those were seen once. In total, the top ten clones hold around a third of the sample. Read against the paper, the sample's treatment or condition label means: randomized to nivolumab then ipilimumab (arm A) or the reverse (arm B). This specimen consisted of CD8+ T cells sorted from blood (inferred from file names), obtained from a patient given nivolumab and ipilimumab in sequence. These receptors all come from a human donor with melanoma.

The chain couples TRBV27 to TRBJ1-2, with TRBD1 as a possible D gene (6 bases). V was cut by 1 base and J by 0 bases, with 9 bases left in between. CDR1 is MNHEY, CDR2 SMNVEV, per germline (reference sequence). The CDR3 runs to 15 residues. The CDR3 region is CASSLFGDTNYGYTF. As DNA, the CDR3 is TGTGCCAGCAGTTTATTCGGGGACACTAACTATGGCTACACCTTC.

The chain recombines TRBV2 with TRBJ2-1; maybe TRBD2 (6 bases). Germline V CDR1 and CDR2: SNHLY, FYNNEI. Trimming left V 6 bases short and J 2 bases short, with 14 bases between. CDR3 length: 15 residues. The CDR3 DNA sequence: TGTGCCAGCAGCGCTCTAGCGAACCCCTACAATGAGCAGTTCTTC. This encodes CASSALANPYNEQFF.

The table lists this clone with a few counts. The gene calls are TRBV12-5 and TRBJ2-1; 13 bases are a match to TRBD2. Germline V gene sequence: CDR1 LGHNT, CDR2 FRNRAP. The J segment lost 9 bases and the V segment lost 3 bases, leaving 8 bases of the junction unmatched. The CDR3 loop spans 16 amino acids. The CDR3 loop is CASGFRTSGRMGEQFF. The CDR3 coding sequence is TGTGCTAGTGGTTTCCGGACTAGCGGGAGAATGGGTGAGCAGTTCTTC.

The rearrangement uses TRBV7-6 and TRBJ1-2, with 10 bases aligning to TRBD1. Germline CDR1 SGHVS, CDR2 FNYEAQ. Trimming took 4 bases from V and 4 from J; bases not matched to a gene: 6. The CDR3 covers 15 residues. CDR3 nucleotides: TGTGCCAGCAGCTCGGGGACAGGGGCAGGCTATGGCTACACCTTC. It is translated as CASSSGTGAGYGYTF.

This chain links TRBV6-5 with TRBJ1-2, with 7 bases that match TRBD1. In germline, CDR1 is MNHEY, CDR2 SVGAGI. Trimming took 6 bases from V and 3 from J; bases not matched to a gene: 7. The CDR3 has 14 residues. CDR3 in DNA: TGTGCCAGCAGCCGTGGGGGGACAGACTATGGCTACACCTTC. This translates into CASSRGGTDYGYTF.

This chain joins TRBV7-9 and TRBJ1-2, with 7 bases fitting TRBD1. CDR1 SEHNR and CDR2 FQNEAQ come from the germline V gene (reference sequence). The CDR3 covers 14 residues. Trimming at V came to 4 bases and at J to 2 bases, leaving 4 bases not matched to a gene. The CDR3, as DNA: TGTGCCAGCAGCTCATTGACAGGGAACTATGGCTACACCTTC. This sequence encodes CASSSLTGNYGYTF.

The chain couples TRBV7-8 to TRBJ1-2, with TRBD1 matching 10 bases. The CDR3 has 16 amino acids. The V segment lost 6 bases and the J segment 4 bases; nucleotides outside the gene matches: 11. Looked up from germline, CDR1 is SGHVS and CDR2 is FQNEAQ. The CDR3 loop is CASSLPGTGAVYGYTF. The CDR3 DNA reads as TGTGCCAGCAGTCTCCCCGGGACAGGGGCCGTCTATGGCTACACCTTC. The full variable domain, completed using reference TRBV7-8 and TRBJ1-2, is GAGVSQSPRYKVAKRGQDVALRCDPISGHVSLFWYQQALGQGPEFLTYFQNEAQLDKSGLPSDRFFAERPEGSVSTLKIQRTQQEDSAVYLCASSLPGTGAVYGYTFGSGTRLTVV.

This chain joins TRBV5-1 and TRBJ2-7, with 9 bases aligning to TRBD1. V trimming: 2 bases; J trimming: 1 base; junction bases outside the gene matches: 4. This CDR3 contains 15 residues. The germline CDR1 and CDR2 sequences are SGHRS and YFSETQ. This chain's CDR3 is CASSFPGQGSYEQYF. The CDR3 DNA sequence: TGCGCCAGCAGCTTCCCGGGACAGGGTTCCTACGAGCAGTACTTC.

To note about this clone: At one end, the junction sequence differs from germline, possibly due to a read error. The identical CDR3 is also encoded by other nucleotide sequences in the sample. This chain joins TRBV6-5 and TRBJ1-3; D gene uncertain. Germline V gene lookup returns CDR1 MNHEY and CDR2 SVGAGI. This CDR3 contains 13 residues. CDR3 coding DNA: TGCGCCAGCAGTTACCGGTACGGAAACACCATATATTTT. Its translation: CASSYRYGNTIYF.

The chain combines TRBV19 with TRBJ2-3, with D possibly being TRBD1 (5 bases). Deletions cut 5 bases from V and 4 bases from J, with 16 bases between. Germline lookup yields CDR1 LNHDA and CDR2 SQIVND (reference sequence). The CDR3 contains 15 residues. The CDR3 loop reads CASSGPGQMSDTQYF. CDR3 coding DNA: TGTGCCAGTAGTGGGCCTGGACAAATGTCAGATACGCAGTATTTT. Combining the CDR3 with reference TRBV19 and TRBJ2-3 gives the whole variable domain DGGITQSPKYLFRKEGQNVTLSCEQNLNHDAMYWYRQDPGQGLRLIYYSQIVNDFQKGDIAEGYSVSREKKESFPLTVTSAQKNPTAFYLCASSGPGQMSDTQYFGPGTRLTVL.

The gene calls are TRBV2 and TRBJ1-5; 9 bases are a match to TRBD1. V shed 6 bases, J shed 5 bases, and the junction held 8 bases outside the gene matches. This CDR3 comprises 15 residues. Germline V gene lookup returns CDR1 SNHLY and CDR2 FYNNEI. Written as DNA, the CDR3 is TGTGCCAGCAGGATGGACAGGGGTCAAGATCAGCCCCAGCATTTT. This translates into CASRMDRGQDQPQHF.